This T cell receptor beta chain was sequenced in a study of radiotherapy plus CTLA-4 blockade in lung cancer. Study information: Roughly 17% of patients responded objectively, and roughly 34% achieved disease control. Whole-study findings and limits: Reportedly, early blood T cell clone dynamics best predicted response, with interferon-beta. Radiotherapy with ipilimumab was followed by blood expansion of tumor-derived clones.

For this clone: The antigen is not known.

Clones were read by immunoSEQ multiplex PCR, and TCRdb kept only the in-frame ones, dropping some. Of approximately 78,000 clones in the sample, roughly 78% were seen once. The CDR3 length is 17 residues. Between the trimmed V and J ends, which lost 9 bases and 0 bases, there was a span of 21 bases. Germline V lookup: CDR1 LNHNV, CDR2 YYDKDF (reference sequence). The sequence derives from a human donor with non-small cell lung cancer who had a complete response to radiotherapy plus ipilimumab. The rearrangement uses TRBV15 and TRBJ1-5; D remains unclear. The sample consisted of peripheral blood, taken from a patient treated with radiotherapy plus ipilimumab. CDR3 sequence reads: CATAKAAVDFSNQPQHF. In nucleotides, the CDR3 is TGTGCCACGGCTAAGGCCGCTGTAGATTTTAGCAATCAGCCCCAGCATTTT.